The 11 T cell receptor beta chains below were found in one sample sequenced in a study of blood T cell repertoires in COVID-19. The repertoire was sequenced with immunoSEQ multiplex PCR; TCRdb's copy has only in-frame clones and lacks some. This table has approximately 150,000 clones, approximately 89% appearing once. The sample taken for sequencing was peripheral blood. All receptors come from a human donor in a cohort sampled during active COVID-19.

In this sample, this clone turned up a few times. This chain joins TRBV5-1 and TRBJ1-4; D gene uncertain. The CDR3 contains 15 residues. From germline, CDR1 is SGHRS and CDR2 YFSETQ. With 4 bases removed from V and 3 bases from J, the gap between germline ends came to 13 bases. CDR3 nucleotides: TGCGCCAGCAGCGACGAGGGCTCGGCTAATGAAAAACTGTTTTTT. Its protein product is CASSDEGSANEKLFF.

The chain employs TRBV29-1 and TRBJ2-2; possibly TRBD1 for D (7 bases). Trimming took 2 bases from V and 0 from J, leaving 10 bases between them. From germline, CDR1 is SQVTM and CDR2 ANQGSEA. The CDR3 is made up of 15 amino acids. The CDR3 region has the DNA TGCAGCGTTGAATTCAGGGGGGCGAACACCGGGGAGCTGTTTTTT. The encoded protein is CSVEFRGANTGELFF.

The J gene is TRBJ2-2, the V gene TRBV12-5; D perhaps matches TRBD1 (5 bases). This CDR3 has 16 amino acids. Trimming took off 1 base at V and 6 bases at J, with 15 bases between the two ends. The germline CDR1 and CDR2 sequences are LGHNT and FRNRAP. CDR3 DNA sequence: TGTGCTAGTGGTTTGGAAAATAGACAGTTCGCCGGGGAGCTGTTTTTT. The encoded protein is CASGLENRQFAGELFF.

The V call is TRBV3-1 (or the pseudogene TRBV3-2), the J call TRBJ2-5; D unclear. In germline, CDR1 is LGHDT, CDR2 YNNKEL (reference sequence). The V end was cut by 5 bases, the J end by 7 bases, with 11 bases between. The CDR3 length is 12 residues. The CDR3 region has the DNA TGTGCCAGCAGCGTTGGTCCGGGGACCCAGTACTTC. Translation: CASSVGPGTQYF.

The chain recombines TRBV7-9 with TRBJ2-7; D might be TRBD1 (7 bases). There are 15 residues in the CDR3. The V end was cut by 5 bases, the J end by 0 bases, with 14 bases between. Germline CDR1 and CDR2: SEHNR and FQNEAQ (reference sequence). CDR3 sequence: CASSGGTVFSYEQYF. For the CDR3, the DNA is TGTGCCAGCAGCGGCGGGACAGTTTTCTCCTACGAGCAGTACTTC.

This clone appeared a few times. The rearrangement joins TRBV15 to TRBJ1-1; D uncertain. Germline CDR1 and CDR2: LNHNV and YYDKDF (reference sequence). Trimming took 1 base from V and 2 from J, leaving 14 bases between them. The CDR3 has 16 amino acids. This CDR3 is CATSRAVTTPNTEAFF. The CDR3 DNA reads TGTGCCACCAGCAGAGCCGTCACAACGCCAAACACTGAAGCTTTCTTT.

V and J are TRBV10-3 and TRBJ1-1, with D uncertain. The germline CDR1 and CDR2 sequences are ENHRY and SYGVKD. V lost 6 bases and J lost 0, with 8 bases in between. The CDR3 has 13 amino acids. CDR3 DNA: TGTGCCATCAGACGGGGTATGAACACTGAAGCTTTCTTT. Translation: CAIRRGMNTEAFF.

V is TRBV11-2 and J is TRBJ2-1, with 10 bases lining up with TRBD1. Germline V lookup: CDR1 SGHAT, CDR2 FQNNGV. V trimming: 1 base; J trimming: 6 bases; junction bases outside the gene matches: 6. The CDR3 loop spans 16 amino acids. Here the CDR3 DNA reads TGTGCCAGCAGCTTAGCCCAGACAGGGGGCCCCAATGAGCAGTTCTTC. This sequence encodes CASSLAQTGGPNEQFF.

This sequence joins TRBV27 and TRBJ2-1; D remains unclear. CDR1 and CDR2 (germline): MNHEY, SMNVEV (reference sequence). CDR3 length equals 15 residues. V was trimmed by 5 bases and J by 4 bases, leaving 15 bases between them. In DNA form, the CDR3 reads TGTGCCAGCAGTCTTACAGACCCATTATACAATGAGCAGTTCTTC. Translation gives CASSLTDPLYNEQFF.

V and J are TRBV5-4 and TRBJ2-5, with D maybe TRBD1 (6 bases). The length of the CDR3 is 13 residues. The V end lost 7 bases, the J end lost 3 bases, and 13 bases lay between the germline ends. In germline, CDR1 is SGHNT, CDR2 YYREEE (reference sequence). CDR3 nucleotide sequence: TGTGCCAGCTGGGAAGGGGGTAAAGAGACCCAGTACTTC. Translation gives CASWEGGKETQYF.

J is TRBJ1-2 and V is TRBV13; 9 nucleotides align to TRBD1. The V and J ends lost 0 bases and 5 bases, in that order; junction bases with no gene match: 4. CDR3 size: 15 residues. Looked up from germline, CDR1 is PRHDT and CDR2 is FYEKMQ (reference sequence). CDR3 region: CASSLGGTGRYGYTF. The CDR3 nucleotides are TGTGCCAGCAGCTTAGGCGGGACAGGGAGGTATGGCTACACCTTC.